Following are 14 T cell receptor beta chains from one sample sequenced in a study of neurological immune-mediated disorders. From the 5' RACE reads, TCRdb called clonotypes with MiXCR, one entry per CDR3 protein. The table includes roughly 80,000 distinct CDR3 sequences, 10% to 13% detected once. Sequencing used PBMCs. The receptors come from a man aged 35 to 55 in good health.

This clonotype has a count of ten or more. The chain employs TRBV10-3 and TRBJ2-1, with TRBD2 matching 8 bases. This CDR3 is 13 amino acids long. Germline V CDR1 and CDR2: ENHRY, SYGVKD. Trimming cost V 8 bases and J 7 bases; bases outside gene matches: 7. Here the CDR3 reads CAIPGLVDNEQFF. The DNA of the CDR3 is TGTGCCATCCCGGGACTAGTAGATAATGAGCAGTTCTTC.

This clonotype was observed many times. This chain uses TRBV5-1 with TRBJ2-1; D remains unclear. Germline CDR1 is SGHRS and CDR2 is YFSETQ. This CDR3 contains 12 residues. Between the trimmed V and J ends, which lost 3 bases and 7 bases, there was a span of 8 bases. The CDR3 here is CASSSSGNEQFF. The CDR3 DNA is TGCGCCAGCAGCTCCTCCGGTAATGAGCAGTTCTTC.

Many counts were recorded for this clonotype. CDR3 nucleotides: TGTGCCAGCAGTTTATCGGACGGGAGGAGGTACGAGCAGTACTTC. It yields the protein CASSLSDGRRYEQYF. The chain has TRBV27 and TRBJ2-7, with 7 bases fitting TRBD2. The CDR3 runs to 15 residues. CDR1 and CDR2 (germline): MNHEY, SMNVEV (reference sequence). V gave up 0 bases and J gave up 4 bases; unmatched junction bases: 6.

There are many counts of this clonotype. This chain links TRBV20-1 with TRBJ2-1, with D maybe TRBD1 (6 bases). The CDR3 sequence is 16 residues long. The V and J ends lost 0 bases and 1 base respectively, with 13 bases between them. CDR1 and CDR2 from the germline V gene are DFQATT and SNEGSKA (reference sequence). In nucleotides, the CDR3 is TGCAGTGCTAGAGATGATAACAGGGATTCCTACAATGAGCAGTTCTTC. Amino acid sequence: CSARDDNRDSYNEQFF.

This clonotype came up many times. The chain couples TRBV10-1 to TRBJ2-3; perhaps TRBD2 as D (5 bases). Germline lookup yields CDR1 WNHNN and CDR2 SYGVQD (reference sequence). CDR3 length: 11 residues. V lost 8 bases and J 7 bases, leaving 10 bases between the germline ends. The CDR3 here is CASGAGNTQYF. The CDR3 DNA is TGCGCCAGCGGAGCCGGGAATACGCAGTATTTT.

The table lists this clonotype with many counts. The chain uses TRBV5-1 and TRBJ1-1; a possible D gene is TRBD1 (5 bases). This CDR3 region has 15 residues. V was shortened by 0 bases and J by 7 bases, with 16 bases between the two germline ends. In germline, CDR1 is SGHRS, CDR2 YFSETQ. CDR3 bases: TGCGCCAGCAGCTTGGGGATGACAGTGGGGTTTGAAGCTTTCTTT. Translated, it gives CASSLGMTVGFEAFF.

A few counts support this clonotype. The chain joins TRBV5-6 to TRBJ2-7, with a weak D call TRBD2 (7 bases). Germline assignment: CDR1 SGHDT and CDR2 YYEEEE. V gave up 4 bases and J gave up 0 bases, with 17 bases separating them. This CDR3 is built from 16 residues. CDR3 coding DNA: TGTGCCAGCAGCCCTTTTCGGGGGGCGAGCTCCTACGAGCAGTACTTC. Protein product: CASSPFRGASSYEQYF.

At least ten counts were recorded for this clonotype. CDR3: CASSSVRLTQETQYF. In DNA, the CDR3 is TGTGCCAGTAGTAGCGTCAGATTGACCCAAGAGACCCAGTACTTC. The V call is TRBV19, the J call TRBJ2-5; no reliable D call. Per the germline V gene, CDR1 is LNHDA and CDR2 is SQIVND (reference sequence). This CDR3 comprises 15 residues. V was cut by 4 bases and J by 1 base, with 13 bases left in between.

This clonotype has at least ten counts. CDR3 amino acids: CSASGLAGVEQETQYF. CDR3 coding DNA: TGCAGTGCTAGTGGGCTAGCGGGAGTAGAACAAGAGACCCAGTACTTC. The V gene is TRBV20-1, the J gene TRBJ2-5; 10 bases are a match to TRBD2. Per the germline V gene, CDR1 is DFQATT and CDR2 is SNEGSKA (reference sequence). CDR3 length: 16 residues. The trim removed 3 bases at V and 2 bases at J, leaving 9 bases unmatched.

This clonotype appeared many times. This rearrangement joins TRBV20-1 to TRBJ1-4; TRBD1 matches 7 bases. This CDR3 spans 12 amino acids. The V segment lost 4 bases and the J segment 8 bases; nucleotides outside the gene matches: 4. Looked up from germline, CDR1 is DFQATT and CDR2 is SNEGSKA (reference sequence). As DNA, the CDR3 is TGCAGTGCTAATGAAGGGGGCGAAAAACTGTTTTTT. This translates into CSANEGGEKLFF.

This clonotype was counted at least ten times. The rearrangement links TRBV20-1 to TRBJ1-6; 11 bases are a match to TRBD1. Unmatched junction bases numbered 11, after V lost 6 bases and J lost 7 bases. CDR1 is DFQATT, CDR2 SNEGSKA, per germline (reference sequence). This CDR3 has 16 residues. The CDR3 nucleotides are TGCAGTGCCGCCCGGGGGACAGGGGGAGCGAATTCACCCCTCCACTTT. Amino acid sequence: CSAARGTGGANSPLHF.

In this sample, this clonotype turned up many times. The chain employs TRBV29-1 and TRBJ1-1, with D maybe TRBD1 (5 bases). Trimming left V 7 bases short and J 4 bases short, with 22 bases between. The length of the CDR3 is 15 residues. Germline loops: CDR1 SQVTM, CDR2 ANQGSEA. The CDR3 region is CSAPGPSLTGTEAFF. CDR3 DNA sequence: TGCAGCGCTCCGGGACCCTCGTTGACGGGCACTGAAGCTTTCTTT.

This clonotype came up many times. The V and J genes are TRBV5-1 and TRBJ2-1; possible D gene TRBD1, 5 bases. V lost 0 bases and J 7 bases, leaving 14 bases between the germline ends. From germline, CDR1 is SGHRS and CDR2 YFSETQ. The CDR3 has 15 amino acids. The CDR3 DNA follows: TGCGCCAGCAGCTTGGGAGGTTCAGGGTTGAATGAGCAGTTCTTC. As protein: CASSLGGSGLNEQFF.

This clonotype was found many times. V gene TRBV15 combines with J gene TRBJ2-5; D is undetermined. Germline CDR1 reads LNHNV; CDR2 reads YYDKDF (reference sequence). Deletions cut 0 bases from V and 2 bases from J, with 4 bases between. The CDR3 runs 13 residues. The chain's CDR3 is CATSRDKQETQYF. The CDR3, as DNA: TGTGCCACCAGCAGAGACAAACAAGAGACCCAGTACTTC.